A selection of T cell receptor beta chains follows, all from one sample in a study of OX40 agonist ivuxolimab in advanced cancers. Produced via immunoSEQ multiplex PCR; TCRdb's table is partial and in-frame only. The data show more than 60,000 clones, with around four fifths seen just once and around 3.4% held by the top ten. This material consisted of CD4+ or CD8+ T cells sorted from blood, taken in a trial of the OX40 agonist ivuxolimab. The receptor set was obtained from an adult with an advanced solid tumor such as melanoma, head and neck, liver or kidney cancer. Each CDR3 is given with its conserved first and last residue. A D gene is named only where the DNA matches it firmly. For some rows the clone size is stated as once, few or many, or as a class when expanded; others skip it.

TRBJ2-1 | . | TRBV4-3 | . | TGCGCCAGCAGCCAAGACCCCCGGAGCTACAATGAGCAGTTCTTC | CASSQDPRSYNEQFF
TRBJ1-4 | . | TRBV7-6 | TRBD1 | TGTGCCAGCAGCTTAGGCTCAGGGGGTGAAAAACTGTTTTTT | CASSLGSGGEKLFF
TRBJ1-2 | . | TRBV28 | TRBD1 | TGTGCCAGCAGTGAGGGACAGGCCTATGGCTACACCTTC | CASSEGQAYGYTF
TRBJ1-2 | . | TRBV9 | TRBD1 | TGTGCCAGCTTGAGACAGGGCCATGGCTACACCTTC | CASLRQGHGYTF
TRBJ2-2 | . | TRBV30 | . | TGTGCCTGGAGTGTACAGCCCGGGGAGCTGTTTTTT | CAWSVQPGELFF
TRBJ1-2 | . | TRBV28 | TRBD1 | TGTGCCAGCAGTAAACAACAGACAGGGTCCTATGGCTACACCTTC | CASSKQQTGSYGYTF
TRBJ2-7 | . | TRBV27 | TRBD1 | TGTGCCCGGCTACTCCGGACAGGGGATTACGAGCAGTACTTC | CARLLRTGDYEQYF
TRBJ1-5 | . | TRBV7-8 | . | TGTGCCAGCAGCTTAGACAGGATACATCAGCCCCAGCATTTT | CASSLDRIHQPQHF
TRBJ1-5 | few | TRBV5-6 | TRBD1 | TGTGCCAGCAGCTTTAGGGACAGGGGTACCGAGGTCCAGCCCCAGCATTTT | CASSFRDRGTEVQPQHF
TRBJ1-5 | . | TRBV6-6 | . | TGTGCCAGCAACGCTTGGCAGGGGAATCAGCCCCAGCATTTT | CASNAWQGNQPQHF
TRBJ2-5 | . | TRBV7-2 | TRBD2 | TGTGCCAGCAGCTTATTCGCCCCTGCGGGGGGGCCTGAGACCCAGTACTTC | CASSLFAPAGGPETQYF
TRBJ1-1 | . | TRBV28 | TRBD1 | TGTGCCAGCAGTCTGCACAGGGGTGGGAACACTGAAGCTTTCTTT | CASSLHRGGNTEAFF
TRBJ2-1 | . | TRBV5-1 | . | TGCGCCAGCAGCTTGGAGTTTCGGGAGCAGTTCTTC | CASSLEFREQFF
TRBJ2-5 | . | TRBV7-9 | TRBD2 | TGTGCCAGCAGCTTAGCACTTGCGACTAGCGGGATCGAGACCCAGTACTTC | CASSLALATSGIETQYF
TRBJ1-5 | . | TRBV6-6 | . | TGTGCCAGCAGCCTCTCACGGGGGAGCAATCAGCCCCAGCATTTT | CASSLSRGSNQPQHF
TRBJ2-1 | . | TRBV11-2 | TRBD1 | TGTGCCAGCAGACCCGCGAGGGGGACAGGGAGGTTCAATGAGCAGTTCTTC | CASRPARGTGRFNEQFF
TRBJ2-7 | . | TRBV7-9 | . | TGTGCCAGCAGCAAGGGGACGCGCTCCTACGAGCAGTACTTC | CASSKGTRSYEQYF
TRBJ1-6 | . | TRBV9 | . | TGTGCCAGCAGCACCGGGACACCTCTTCAGGCCCTCCACTTT | CASSTGTPLQALHF
TRBJ1-1 | few | TRBV30 | . | TGTGCCTGGAGTGTGAGGGGCGGCCCAGTGGGAGCTTTCTTT | CAWSVRGGPVGAFF
TRBJ2-5 | once | TRBV7-3 | . | TGTGCCAGCAGCTTAAGGGCCGCGGGAGAGACCCAGTACTTC | CASSLRAAGETQYF
TRBJ2-6 | . | TRBV19 | . | TGTGCCAGTAGTTCGAGAAGCTCTGGGGCCAACGTCCTGACTTTC | CASSSRSSGANVLTF
TRBJ1-2 | . | TRBV11-1 | . | TGTGCCAGCAGCAAGGGGCAAGGGGCGAATGATGGCTACACCTTC | CASSKGQGANDGYTF
TRBJ1-2 | . | TRBV27 | . | TGTGCCAGCAGTCCTAGTTGGGGAGGATATGGCTACACCTTC | CASSPSWGGYGYTF